The clone carrying this TCR beta chain was counted only a few times. Its antigen remains unknown. Germline-derived CDR1 and CDR2 are SGHTA and FQGNSA. The CDR3 totals 14 residues. Trimming left V 0 bases short and J 3 bases short, with 5 bases between. This sample stems from a study of beta chain features in type 1 diabetes. General observations from the study: Equally in patients and controls, PCR might preferentially amplify shorter templates.

The entirety of the isolated RNA underwent reverse transcription, so expressed TCRB transcripts were sequenced. Only in-frame clones appear in the TCRdb table, and some are missing; sequencing was by immunoSEQ multiplex PCR. The sample has about 240,000 clones, 27% seen once. The rearrangement links TRBV7-2 to TRBJ2-2; D unresolved. This sequence was found in a man aged 30-40 years in good health. The source material was central memory CD4+ T cells from blood. CDR3 DNA: TGTGCCAGCAGCTTAGCTCGGGACACCGGGGAGCTGTTTTTT. This codes for CASSLARDTGELFF.